One T cell receptor beta chain is described in this entry. These data originate in a study of blood T cell repertoires in COVID-19. Study background: Samples of COVID-19 (acute and convalescent) were obtained from the United States, Italy and Spain. PBMCs, B-cell-depleted T cells, or T cells provided the cDNA or gDNA that made up the material.

Original methodology: Reference gene primer amplification gave estimated nucleated cell counts. Clones were read by immunoSEQ multiplex PCR, and TCRdb kept only the in-frame ones, dropping some. Clone size and the V and J calls come from that table; the DNA yielded D and trimming. The table shows approximately 83,000 clones, with 70% to 90% occurring only once. This CDR3 is 15 amino acids long. J gave up 3 bases and V 2 bases, and 4 bases lay outside the gene matches. Germline loops: CDR1 LNHDA, CDR2 SQIVND (reference sequence). This clonotype was sampled from a man in his 70s with acute or convalescent COVID-19. The source material was peripheral blood. The rearrangement uses TRBV19 and TRBJ1-5; 7 bases line up with TRBD1. CDR3 DNA sequence: TGTGCCAGTAGTATACAGGGGGAAGTCAATCAGCCCCAGCATTTT. Encoded protein: CASSIQGEVNQPQHF.